These T cell receptor beta chains were read from a single sample in a study of regulatory T cells in long-lasting Graves disease. One entry per CDR3 protein, called by TCRdb with MiXCR from the multiplex PCR reads. The sample contains 400,000 to 500,000 distinct CDR3 sequences, about 15% of which appear only once. This sample also belongs to another study, concerning T cells in Graves' hyperthyroidism and ophthalmopathy.

Sequencing used peripheral blood mononuclear cells (PBMCs), obtained at new diagnosis, from a patient treated with antithyroid drugs. These receptors all come from a woman between 50 and 59 years old with Graves disease. The CDR3 runs from the conserved cysteine through the conserved F or W. D genes are given only for firm matches. For some rows the clone size is stated as once, few or many, or as a class when expanded; others skip it.

few	16	TRBV7-3	.	TRBJ2-1	CASSLMRRDRYNEQFF	TGTGCCAGCAGCTTAATGAGACGGGACCGGTACAATGAGCAGTTCTTC
many	14	TRBV2	.	TRBJ1-6	CASSGRGAGSPLHF	TGTGCCAGCAGTGGGAGAGGGGCGGGTTCACCCCTCCACTTT
many	11	TRBV3-1	.	TRBJ2-1	CASRKFNEQFF	TGTGCCAGCAGGAAATTCAATGAGCAGTTCTTC
few	17	TRBV28	TRBD1	TRBJ2-7	CASSVAPGQALSYEQYF	TGTGCCAGCAGCGTAGCCCCGGGACAGGCCTTGTCCTACGAGCAGTACTTC
many	12	TRBV29-1	.	TRBJ1-1	CSVDRSETEAFF	TGCAGCGTTGACAGGAGTGAAACTGAAGCTTTCTTT
.	14	TRBV5-1	TRBD1	TRBJ1-6	CASTPGQGDSPLHF	TGCGCCAGCACACCGGGACAGGGGGATTCACCCCTCCACTTT
.	18	TRBV9	TRBD1	TRBJ2-2	CASSASVRGTQNTGELFF	TGTGCCAGCAGCGCGTCGGTCAGGGGGACACAGAACACCGGGGAGCTGTTTTTT
.	17	TRBV28	TRBD1	TRBJ1-1	CASSLAGTGRANTEAFF	TGTGCCAGCAGTTTAGCCGGGACAGGGCGAGCTAACACTGAAGCTTTCTTT
many	16	TRBV18	TRBD1	TRBJ1-2	CASSSRPGQGAYGYTF	TGTGCCAGCTCATCTCGACCGGGACAGGGGGCCTATGGCTACACCTTC
.	14	TRBV24-1	.	TRBJ2-1	CATSPYGARNEQFF	TGTGCCACCAGTCCGTACGGGGCGCGCAATGAGCAGTTCTTC
few	16	TRBV11-2	.	TRBJ1-3	CASSSGQSGSGNTIYF	TGTGCCAGCAGCAGCGGACAGTCCGGCTCTGGAAACACCATATATTTT
few	16	TRBV25-1	.	TRBJ1-4	CASSESKRALNEKLFF	TGTGCCAGCAGTGAATCTAAGCGGGCCCTTAATGAAAAACTGTTTTTT
.	15	TRBV6-2/TRBV6-3	TRBD2	TRBJ2-1	CASSYSREGPNEQFF	TGTGCCAGCAGTTACTCGCGGGAGGGCCCCAATGAGCAGTTCTTC
many	15	TRBV28	.	TRBJ2-5	CASSLRRAGEETQYF	TGTGCCAGCAGCCTGCGTCGGGCAGGCGAAGAGACCCAGTACTTC
many	13	TRBV6-2/TRBV6-3	.	TRBJ1-2	CASSPSGGWGYTF	TGTGCCAGCAGTCCCTCGGGGGGGTGGGGCTACACCTTC
.	14	TRBV3-1	.	TRBJ1-1	CASNPGTTNTEAFF	TGTGCCAGCAATCCCGGGACAACGAACACTGAAGCTTTCTTT
.	13	TRBV28	TRBD1	TRBJ2-7	CASSRTGGLEQYF	TGTGCCAGCAGTCGGACAGGGGGCCTCGAGCAGTACTTC
many	15	TRBV5-1	TRBD2	TRBJ2-1	CASSPAGTRGDEQFF	TGCGCCAGCAGCCCAGCCGGGACTAGGGGTGATGAGCAGTTCTTC
few	16	TRBV18	.	TRBJ2-4	CASSPIDRLAKNIQYF	TGTGCCAGCTCACCAATCGACAGACTAGCCAAAAACATTCAGTACTTC
many	14	TRBV2	.	TRBJ1-1	CASRIQGPNTEAFF	TGTGCCAGCAGGATACAGGGTCCGAACACTGAAGCTTTCTTT